The entry below describes one T cell receptor beta chain. Compared with germline, one end of the junction differs, possibly owing to a read error. The germline V gene encodes CDR1 MNHNS and CDR2 SASEGT. The CDR3 sequence is 14 residues long. In the original workflow: Reference gene primer amplification gave estimated nucleated cell counts. Generated by immunoSEQ multiplex PCR, the TCRdb table keeps only in-frame clones and is missing some. The DNA was the basis for D and trimming; V, J and clone size are from that table. Of approximately 65,000 clones listed, 65% to 85% are singletons. The sample belongs to a study of blood T cell repertoires in COVID-19. Overall study context: Acute-phase and convalescent COVID-19 samples originated in the United States, Italy and Spain. Nucleic acid was either cDNA or gDNA, and it came from T cells, B-cell-depleted T cells, or PBMCs.

Input material: peripheral blood. The TCR was taken from a woman older than 75 with active or convalescent COVID-19. The V call is TRBV6-1, the J call TRBJ1-3, with 7 nucleotides matching TRBD1. The CDR3 spells CASGEGANLNTIYF. CDR3 in DNA: TGTGCCAGCGGTGAGGGGGCAAACCTAAACACCATATATTTT.